Presented here are 3 T cell receptor beta chains from one specimen sequenced in a study of response to subunit inactivated influenza vaccine. TCRdb reprocessed the RT-PCR reads with MiXCR, giving one entry per CDR3 protein. Among some 640,000 distinct CDR3 sequences listed, around 14% were seen once. Sequenced material: PBMCs from blood, taken less than 15 days before vaccination. All receptors come from a man in his forties or fifties who received an inactivated influenza vaccine.

This clonotype has just a few counts. The gene calls are TRBV20-1 and TRBJ2-7; D is possibly TRBD1 or TRBD2 (5 bases each). Germline V gives CDR1 DFQATT, CDR2 SNEGSKA (reference sequence). The CDR3 contains 13 residues. V lost 6 bases to trimming and J lost 2 bases, with 14 bases between them. The DNA of the CDR3 is TGCAGTGCCCCGGGACGCAGGACCTACGAGCAGTACTTC. Its protein product is CSAPGRRTYEQYF.

At least ten counts were recorded for this clonotype. This sequence joins TRBV20-1 and TRBJ1-1; no clear D. CDR3 length: 13 residues. The V end was cut by 0 bases, the J end by 0 bases, with 5 bases between. Germline assignment: CDR1 DFQATT and CDR2 SNEGSKA (reference sequence). The CDR3 bases are TGCAGTGCTAGAGAACAGATGAACACTGAAGCTTTCTTT. It is translated as CSAREQMNTEAFF.

This clonotype was seen many times. The rearrangement uses TRBV5-1 and TRBJ2-5; D gene unclear. CDR3 length equals 12 residues. The germline gives CDR1 SGHRS, CDR2 YFSETQ. Trimming pared 0 bases from V and 5 bases from J, leaving 5 bases between. CDR3 nucleotides: TGCGCCAGCAGCTTGGTGTCGGAGACCCAGTACTTC. Translated: CASSLVSETQYF.